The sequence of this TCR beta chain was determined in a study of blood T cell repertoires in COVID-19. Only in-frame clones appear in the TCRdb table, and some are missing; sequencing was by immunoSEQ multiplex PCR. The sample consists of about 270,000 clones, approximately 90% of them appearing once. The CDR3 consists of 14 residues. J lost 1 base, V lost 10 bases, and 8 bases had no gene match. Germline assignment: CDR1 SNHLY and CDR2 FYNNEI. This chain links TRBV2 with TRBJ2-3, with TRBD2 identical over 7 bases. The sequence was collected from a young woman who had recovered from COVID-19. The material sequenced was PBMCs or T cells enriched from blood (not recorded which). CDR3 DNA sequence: TGTGCCACCGGACTAGAATCGGGCACAGATACGCAGTATTTT. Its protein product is CATGLESGTDTQYF. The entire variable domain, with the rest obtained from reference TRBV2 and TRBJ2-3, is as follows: EPEVTQTPSHQVTQMGQEVILRCVPISNHLYFYWYRQILGQKVEFLVSFYNNEISEKSEIFDDQFSVERPDGSNFTLKIRSTKLEDSAMYFCATGLESGTDTQYFGPGTRLTVL.